This section outlines one T cell receptor (beta chain) sequence together with its context. The template for TCR beta VDJ and CDR3 sequence profiling was genomic DNA. TCRdb ran MiXCR on the reads and lists one entry per CDR3 protein. The sample yields 150,000 or so distinct CDR3 sequences, around 50% seen once. The CDR3 totals 17 residues. Germline CDR1 is MNHNS and CDR2 is SASEGT. With 1 base removed from V and 2 bases from J, the gap between germline ends came to 15 bases. These data belong to a study of CD8+CD57+ T cells in acquired aplastic anemia. Only patients with CD8+CD57+ cell expansion on flow cytometry were chosen for sequencing. Severe acquired aplastic anemia affected all patients.

The rearrangement uses TRBV6-1 and TRBJ1-5; D is unresolved. Sequencing input: sorted CD4+, CD8+, or CD8+CD57+ T cells (not recorded which) from PBMCs. This sequence was found in a human donor with aplastic anemia. Written as DNA, the CDR3 is TGTGCCAGCAGTGAAGTCTTGGAACCTCTGGGCAATCAGCCCCAGCATTTT. Residues: CASSEVLEPLGNQPQHF.